This is a list of T cell receptor gamma chains from one sample in a study of intestinal T cells in coeliac disease. TCRdb re-called the multiplex PCR reads with CATT. The sample includes over 1,200 gamma-chain clones, 56% seen only once; the top ten take about 5.4%. The sequenced sample was a duodenal biopsy. The receptors were sampled from a human donor with celiac disease. Both conserved end residues are part of each CDR3. For some rows the clone size is stated as once, few or many, or as a class when expanded; others skip it.

v_gene	j_gene	abundance	CDR3nt	CDR3aa
TRGV3	TRGJ1/TRGJ2	once	TGTGCCACTGGGGCCAGGAGGTATAAGAAACTCTTT	CATGARRYKKLF
TRGV11	TRGJ1/TRGJ2	.	.	CTTVPAGLGSRGELF
TRGV4	TRGJ1/TRGJ2	.	TGTGCCACCTGGGATGGACATTCGGGGTATTATAAGAAACTCTTT	CATWDGHSGYYKKLF
TRGV9	TRGJ1/TRGJ2	.	TGTGCCTTGTGGGAGGTGCGAAGGGATTATTATAAGAAACTCTTT	CALWEVRRDYYKKLF
TRGV8	TRGJ1/TRGJ2	.	TGTGCCACCTGGGATAGCGGGCTCTTT	CATWDSGLF
TRGV2	TRGJP2	few	TGTGCCACCTGGGACGGAAATTCAAGTAGTGATTGGATCAAGACGTTT	CATWDGNSSSDWIKTF
TRGV8	TRGJ1/TRGJ2	.	TGTGCCACTGGGCCTCGGGGTTATTATAAGAAACTCTTT	CATGPRGYYKKLF
TRGV2	TRGJP1	.	TGTGCCACCTGGGACGCGTTGGTCAAGATATTT	CATWDALVKIF
TRGV3	TRGJP2	once	TGTGCCGCCCCACCCAGCGGGGTTAGTGATTGGATCAAGACGTTT	CAAPPSGVSDWIKTF
TRGV2	TRGJ1/TRGJ2	.	TGTGCCACCTGGGACGGGTTCAATTATAAGAAACTCTTT	CATWDGFNYKKLF
TRGV2	TRGJP2	few	TGTGCCACCTGGGACGTCGGAAGTGATTGGATCAAGACGTTT	CATWDVGSDWIKTF
TRGV9	TRGJ1/TRGJ2	.	TGTGCCTTGTGGGAGGGACCGAAATTGGATTATAAGAAACTCTTT	CALWEGPKLDYKKLF
TRGV10	TRGJ1/TRGJ2	large	TGTGCTGCGTGGGATCGCATTCATTATTATAAGAAACTCTTT	CAAWDRIHYYKKLF
TRGV2	TRGJ1/TRGJ2	.	TGTGCCACCTGGACGGCCCTCCCTTATTATAAGAAACTCTTT	CATWTALPYYKKLF
TRGV3	TRGJ1/TRGJ2	few	TGTGCCACCTGGGACAGGCGCTATTATAAGAAACTCTTT	CATWDRRYYKKLF
TRGV2	TRGJP1	.	TGTGCCACCTGGGGACGGCGCCCCACTGGTTGGTTCAAGATATTT	CATWGRRPTGWFKIF
TRGV2	TRGJP2	few	TGTGCCACCTGGGGACGGGGGAATGGAAGTGATTGGATCAAGACGTTT	CATWGRGNGSDWIKTF
TRGV8	TRGJ1/TRGJ2	.	TGTGCCACCTGGGATAGTCGGGATTATAAGAAACTCTTT	CATWDSRDYKKLF
TRGV3	TRGJP2	.	TGTGCCACCCCGCCCAGCGGGGTTAGTGATTGGATCAAGACGTTT	CATPPSGVSDWIKTF
TRGV11	TRGJ1/TRGJ2	.	TGTGCTGCTGGATCAGGTTATAAGAAACTCTTT	CAAGSGYKKLF
TRGV9	TRGJ1/TRGJ2	.	TGTGCCTTGTGGGAGGTGTCCCGTTATTATAAGAAGCTCTTT	CALWEVSRYYKKLF
TRGV3	TRGJ1/TRGJ2	once	TGTGCCACCTGGGGACAGGCCAAGAAACTCTTT	CATWGQAKKLF
TRGV2	TRGJ1/TRGJ2	.	TGTGCCACCTGGGACGGGTCCCTTGATTATAAGAAACTCTTT	CATWDGSLDYKKLF
TRGV3	TRGJP2	.	TGTGCCACCTGGGACACGGCCGCGGCTTATAGTGATTGGATCAAGACGTTT	CATWDTAAAYSDWIKTF
TRGV2	TRGJ1/TRGJ2	.	TGTGCCACCTGGGACGGTAAATACTATCATAAGAAACTCTTT	CATWDGKYYHKKLF
TRGV11	TRGJP2	.	.	CTTVPAGLGTDWIKTF
TRGV2	TRGJ1/TRGJ2	.	TGTGCCACCTGGGACGGGCTAGGTGGTTATAGGAAACTCTTT	CATWDGLGGYRKLF
TRGV2	TRGJP2	.	TGTGCCACCTGGGACGGGCCGGGTAAAGGTAGTGATTGGATCAAGACGTTT	CATWDGPGKGSDWIKTF
TRGV2	TRGJ1/TRGJ2	.	TGTGCCACTGGACGGACTTATTATAAGAAACTCTTT	CATGRTYYKKLF
TRGV3	TRGJ1/TRGJ2	.	TGTGCCACCTGGGACAGGGGCCACGTTTTCAATTATTATAAGAAACTCTTT	CATWDRGHVFNYYKKLF
TRGV4	TRGJ1/TRGJ2	.	TGTGCCACCTGGGATGAGCCCTATTATTATAAGAAACTCTTC	CATWDEPYYYKKLF
TRGV2	TRGJ1/TRGJ2	.	TGTGCCACCTGGGACGGGCCGGATATAAAGAAACTCTTT	CATWDGPDIKKLF
TRGV2	TRGJ1/TRGJ2	few	TGTGCCACCTGGGACGGGCTCCAGACGAATTATAAGAAACTCTTT	CATWDGLQTNYKKLF
TRGV2	TRGJ1/TRGJ2	.	TGTGCCACCTGGGACGGGCCTTTGGAGAAACTCTTT	CATWDGPLEKLF
TRGV8	TRGJ1/TRGJ2	once	TGTGCACCTGGGATAGAGTGTGCTTATAAGAAACTCTTT	CAPGIECAYKKLF
TRGV2	TRGJ1/TRGJ2	.	TGTGCCACCTGGGACGGGCCGGCGAATTATAAGAAACTCTTT	CATWDGPANYKKLF
TRGV3	TRGJ1/TRGJ2	large	TGTGCCACCTGGGACAGGCCCACGAATTATTATAAGAAACTCTTT	CATWDRPTNYYKKLF
TRGV2	TRGJ1/TRGJ2	.	TGTGCCACCTGGGACGGGCGGGAAAATTATAAGAAACTCTTT	CATWDGRENYKKLF
TRGV3	TRGJP1	.	TGTGCCACCTGGGACACTCTTACCACTGGTTGGTTCAAGATATTT	CATWDTLTTGWFKIF
TRGV8	TRGJ1/TRGJ2	.	TGTGCCACCTGGATAGGCGATTATAAGAAACTCTTT	CATWIGDYKKLF
TRGV2	TRGJ1/TRGJ2	large	TGTGCCACCTGGGACGGGCTTCCCGATTCGAATTATTATAAGAAACTCTTT	CATWDGLPDSNYYKKLF
TRGV4	TRGJP1	large	TGTGCCACCTGGGATTCCGGTTGGTTCAAGATATTT	CATWDSGWFKIF
TRGV11	TRGJ1/TRGJ2	large	TGTGCCTGCTGGATTAGGCACGGAACAATTATTATAAGAAGACATAAGAAACTCTTT	CACWIRHGTIIIRRHKKLF
TRGV9	TRGJP2	.	TGTGCCTTGTGGGAGGTGGTGCGCGAAATAAGTGATTGGATCAAGACGTTT	CALWEVVREISDWIKTF